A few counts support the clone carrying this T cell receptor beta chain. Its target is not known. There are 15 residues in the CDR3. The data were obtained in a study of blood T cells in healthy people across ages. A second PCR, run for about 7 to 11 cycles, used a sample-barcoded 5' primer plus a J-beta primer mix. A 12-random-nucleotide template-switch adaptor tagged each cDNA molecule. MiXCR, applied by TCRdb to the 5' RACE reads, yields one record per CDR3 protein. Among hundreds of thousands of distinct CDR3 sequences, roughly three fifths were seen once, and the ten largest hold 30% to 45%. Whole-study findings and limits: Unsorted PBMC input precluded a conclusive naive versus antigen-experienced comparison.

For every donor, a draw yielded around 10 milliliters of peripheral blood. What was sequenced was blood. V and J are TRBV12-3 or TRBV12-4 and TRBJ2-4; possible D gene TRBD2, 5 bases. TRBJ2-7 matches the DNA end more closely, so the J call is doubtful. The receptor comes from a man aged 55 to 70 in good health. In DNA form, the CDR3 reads TGTGCCAGCAGTTTCGGCCATCCTGGACTTAACGAGCAGTACTTC. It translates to CASSFGHPGLNEQYF.